Presented here are 9 T cell receptor beta chains from one specimen sequenced in a study of cytomegalovirus exposure and HLA in healthy donors. Produced via immunoSEQ multiplex PCR; TCRdb's table is partial and in-frame only. Found here are some 140,000 clones, roughly 86% of them singletons; the top ten hold under 1.5%. Material: PBMCs. The receptors stem from a woman in her thirties in good health and CMV-seronegative.

This clone was observed once. V usage is TRBV6-5 and J usage is TRBJ2-5; 7 nucleotides match TRBD2. After removal of 6 bases from V and 1 base from J, the junction contained 8 bases not matched to a gene. In germline, CDR1 is MNHEY, CDR2 SVGAGI. The CDR3 is made up of 15 amino acids. This CDR3 is CASSPGGAVQETQYF. Here the CDR3 DNA reads TGTGCCAGCAGCCCGGGGGGAGCAGTCCAAGAGACCCAGTACTTC.

This sequence joins TRBV14 and TRBJ1-2, with TRBD1 as a possible D gene (5 bases). V lost 4 bases to trimming and J lost 7 bases, with 13 bases between them. The V gene's germline CDR1 is SGHDN and CDR2 FVKESK. The CDR3 sequence is 13 residues long. CDR3 in DNA: TGTGCCAGCAGCCTTCAGGGTCAAGTTGGCTACACCTTC. This codes for CASSLQGQVGYTF.

The V gene is TRBV9, the J gene TRBJ2-3; 9 nucleotides align to TRBD1. V lost 5 bases, J lost 7 bases, and 2 bases stayed unmatched. Germline V gene data show CDR1 as SGDLS and CDR2 as YYNGEE. This CDR3 spans 12 amino acids. The CDR3 sequence: CASRGQGYTQYF. The DNA of the CDR3 is TGTGCCAGCAGAGGACAGGGGTATACGCAGTATTTT. Complete variable domain (other parts from reference TRBV9 and TRBJ2-3): DSGVTQTPKHLITATGQRVTLRCSPRSGDLSVYWYQQSLDQGLQFLIQYYNGEERAKGNILERFSAQQFPDLHSELNLSSLELGDSALYFCASRGQGYTQYFGPGTRLTVL.

This clone was recorded only once. The V and J genes are TRBV19 and TRBJ2-3, with 7 bases aligning to TRBD2. Germline lookup yields CDR1 LNHDA and CDR2 SQIVND (reference sequence). Germline trimming cut 10 bases from V and 1 base from J; bases unmatched to any gene: 8. The CDR3 contains 14 residues. CDR3 nucleotide sequence: TGTGCCACAATGGACCGGGGGGGCACAGATACGCAGTATTTT. It encodes CATMDRGGTDTQYF. The entire variable domain, with the rest obtained from reference TRBV19 and TRBJ2-3, is as follows: DGGITQSPKYLFRKEGQNVTLSCEQNLNHDAMYWYRQDPGQGLRLIYYSQIVNDFQKGDIAEGYSVSREKKESFPLTVTSAQKNPTAFYLCATMDRGGTDTQYFGPGTRLTVL.

The chain combines TRBV7-9 with TRBJ2-1; TRBD2 matches 8 bases. The CDR3 runs 15 residues. Trimming at V came to 5 bases and at J to 0 bases, leaving 3 bases not matched to a gene. Germline CDR1 is SEHNR and CDR2 is FQNEAQ (reference sequence). The CDR3 loop reads CASSRGGSSYNEQFF. The CDR3 DNA follows: TGTGCCAGCAGCCGGGGGGGTAGCTCCTACAATGAGCAGTTCTTC.

V gene TRBV11-1 combines with J gene TRBJ2-7, with 9 nucleotides matching TRBD1. The length of the CDR3 is 15 residues. Germline CDR1 and CDR2: SGHAT and FQDESV (reference sequence). V shed 5 bases, J shed 4 bases, and the junction held 9 bases outside the gene matches. CDR3 in DNA: TGTGCCAGCAGCCGCGAGGACAGGGGAATTTACGAGCAGTACTTC. Protein sequence: CASSREDRGIYEQYF.

The CDR3 DNA sequence: TGTGCCAGCAGTTACCAGGGGGCCCCTATGAACACTGAAGCTTTCTTT. Encoded protein: CASSYQGAPMNTEAFF. The J gene is TRBJ1-1, the V gene TRBV6-5, with 8 nucleotides matching TRBD1. CDR1 MNHEY and CDR2 SVGAGI come from the germline V gene. Trimming took 2 bases from V and 0 from J; bases not matched to a gene: 5. The CDR3 extends over 16 amino acids.

With regard to this clone: A read error may account for a junction end that differs from germline. V is TRBV29-1 and J is TRBJ1-4, with D hard to call. Per germline, CDR1 SQVTM and CDR2 ANQGSEA. The CDR3 has 13 residues. In DNA, the CDR3 is TGCAGCGTTGAGGTCGGCAGAGGAGAAAAACTGCTTTTT. This sequence encodes CSVEVGRGEKLLF.

The chain has TRBV19 and TRBJ2-1; TRBD1 matches at 7 bases. Germline-derived CDR1 and CDR2 are LNHDA and SQIVND (reference sequence). With V trimmed by 6 bases and J by 0 bases, 5 bases remained unmatched. There are 15 residues in the CDR3. CDR3 loop: CASRQTGTSYNEQFF. The CDR3 coding sequence is TGTGCCAGTAGACAGACAGGGACCTCCTACAATGAGCAGTTCTTC.